The T cell receptor (beta chain) described here comes from a study of shared clonotypes between healthy human individuals. Measured with immunoSEQ multiplex PCR; TCRdb has only the in-frame clones, and not every one. Here the sample spans around 500,000 clones, around 75% being singletons. CDR1 and CDR2 from the germline V gene are MNHEY and SMNVEV (reference sequence). V lost 5 bases and J lost 4; bases outside the gene matches: 10. This CDR3 region has 17 residues. This chain joins TRBV27 and TRBJ2-5; 13 bases are shared with TRBD2. What was sequenced was PBMCs. This TCR came from a woman aged 40 to 50 in good health. Some clones in this sample may be carry-over from other donors' samples. CDR3 loop: CASSPTRLAGGIETQYF. CDR3 in DNA: TGTGCCAGCAGTCCCACTCGACTAGCGGGAGGAATAGAGACCCAGTACTTC.